Listed here are 18 T cell receptor beta chains from one sample, sequenced in a study of post-analysis software for immune sequencing data (dated by TCRdb to the mid-2010s). Study-level results and caveats: Patients showed significantly higher frequencies than controls for a few TRBV segments, among them TRBV5-6, TRBV5-1 and TRBV20-1.

The protocol used for the library was PCR. The sequencer was an Illumina HiSeq 2500. Unique molecular identifiers were incorporated into TCR beta cDNA libraries to reduce PCR and sequencing biases. TCRdb handled the public reads itself, with Q25 trimming in fastp and clone calling in MiXCR, and kept productive beta chains. One record per CDR3 amino acid sequence lists the most common genes and DNA. The sample includes 450,000 to 700,000 distinct CDR3 sequences, with around 44% observed a single time. 1.5% to 2% of the sample lies in the top ten. These receptors' targets are unknown. Sequenced material: blood. The origin of the receptors is a girl under 18 with multiple sclerosis.

The CDR3 nucleotides read TGTGCCAGCAGCGGGGACATCCTTCAGCCCCAGCATTTT. Translated: CASSGDILQPQHF. V gene TRBV11-2 combines with J gene TRBJ1-5; a weak D match, TRBD1 (6 bases). The ends were cut back, 5 bases at V and 6 bases at J, with 11 bases in the middle. This CDR3 is built from 13 residues. Germline CDR1 reads SGHAT; CDR2 reads FQNNGV.

This clonotype was seen once. The rearrangement links TRBV12-3 or TRBV12-4 to TRBJ1-1, with D perhaps TRBD1 (6 bases). V lost 0 bases and J lost 8, with 10 bases in between. CDR3 length: 13 residues. The CDR3: CASSLAQGLEAFF. CDR3 nucleotides: TGTGCCAGCAGTTTAGCGCAGGGGTTAGAAGCTTTCTTT.

The CDR3 reads CAISGGLGDGPPYEQYF. The CDR3 nucleotides are TGTGCCATCAGCGGAGGATTGGGAGACGGTCCCCCTTACGAGCAGTACTTC. The chain recombines TRBV10-3 with TRBJ2-5; D is possibly TRBD2 (5 bases). The tail of the sequence fits TRBJ2-7 better, so the J call may be wrong. Germline V lookup: CDR1 ENHRY, CDR2 SYGVKD. The CDR3 consists of 17 residues.

This sequence joins TRBV5-1 and TRBJ2-5; D unresolved. The end of the DNA is better explained by TRBJ2-4, so the J call may be wrong. The CDR3 is 13 residues long. Germline V gives CDR1 SGHRS, CDR2 YFSETQ. The CDR3 sequence: CASSLIKGNIQYF. Here the CDR3 DNA reads TGCGCCAGCAGCTTGATCAAGGGAAACATTCAGTACTTC.

DNA for the CDR3: TGTGCCAGCAGCTTTAGGTCGGGCTGGAGCTACAATGAGCAGTTCTTC. Translation gives CASSFRSGWSYNEQFF. This sequence joins TRBV13 and TRBJ2-1; D is undetermined. V lost 3 bases and J lost 3, with 15 bases in between. CDR3 size: 16 residues. From germline, CDR1 is PRHDT and CDR2 FYEKMQ (reference sequence).

This clonotype has only a few counts. The J gene is TRBJ2-7, the V gene TRBV7-2; D might be TRBD2 (5 bases). The germline V gene has CDR1 SGHTA and CDR2 FQGNSA. This CDR3 comprises 17 residues. Trimming removed 0 bases at V and 2 bases at J, with 17 bases between. CDR3 region: CASSLAGAAGTPYEQYF. DNA of the CDR3: TGTGCCAGCAGCTTAGCGGGTGCGGCGGGTACTCCCTACGAGCAGTACTTC.

This chain joins TRBV5-1 and TRBJ1-1; D possibly corresponds to TRBD1 (6 bases). Germline loops: CDR1 SGHRS, CDR2 YFSETQ. The CDR3 loop spans 14 amino acids. V lost 9 bases and J 2 bases, leaving 17 bases between the germline ends. The CDR3 sequence: CATANGQPNTEAFF. The CDR3 DNA is TGCGCCACCGCGAATGGACAGCCTAACACTGAAGCTTTCTTT.

This clonotype showed up just a few times. V and J are TRBV5-1 and TRBJ2-1; 7 positions agree with TRBD1. Near its end, the DNA agrees better with TRBJ2-7, so the J call may be wrong. Germline V gene sequence: CDR1 SGHRS, CDR2 YFSETQ. The CDR3 has 15 residues. The CDR3 bases are TGCGCCAGCAGCCCGGGACAGAGCAGATACAATGAGCAGTACTTC. Amino acids: CASSPGQSRYNEQYF.

V gene TRBV7-6 combines with J gene TRBJ2-1, with 8 bases lining up with TRBD1. The ends lost 4 bases at V and 6 bases at J; junction bases unmatched: 8. In germline, CDR1 is SGHVS, CDR2 FNYEAQ. The CDR3 contains 15 residues. CDR3 in DNA: TGTGCCAGCAGCTCCGGACAGGGAACCCCCAATGAGCAGTTCTTC. Translation gives CASSSGQGTPNEQFF.

The chain is built from TRBV20-1 and TRBJ2-2; 9 nucleotides match TRBD2. Trimming at V came to 5 bases and at J to 5 bases, leaving 9 bases not matched to a gene. Per the germline V gene, CDR1 is DFQATT and CDR2 is SNEGSKA (reference sequence). The CDR3 contains 15 residues. CDR3 nucleotide sequence: TGCAGTGCTCCTAGGCGAGCGGGGGGAACCGGGGAGCTGTTTTTT. Protein sequence: CSAPRRAGGTGELFF.

CDR3 sequence (DNA): TGTGCCAGCAACCTTCTGCCAGGGATTCAGCCCCAGCATTTT. Amino acid sequence: CASNLLPGIQPQHF. V usage is TRBV12-3 or TRBV12-4 and J usage is TRBJ1-5; a weak D match, TRBD1 (5 bases). The CDR3 consists of 14 residues. V gave up 7 bases and J gave up 6 bases, with 16 bases separating them.

This clonotype was detected only a few times. The genes are TRBV12-3 or TRBV12-4 and TRBJ2-1; D might be TRBD1 (6 bases). Trimming took 5 bases from V and 8 from J, leaving 7 bases between them. The CDR3 length is 11 residues. The CDR3 nucleotides are TGTGCCAGCAGTCGGACAGATGAGCAGTTCTTC. Translated: CASSRTDEQFF.

With respect to this clonotype: Relative to the germline gene, one junction end is altered; a read error may explain this. The V call is TRBV7-2, the J call TRBJ2-7; D remains ambiguous. Germline CDR1 is SGHTA and CDR2 is FQGNSA. The CDR3 runs 14 residues. CDR3 protein: CASNLPGVIYEQYF. The CDR3 DNA follows: TGTGCCAGCAACTTACCTGGGGTTATCTACGAGCAGTACTTC. Supplemented by reference TRBV7-2 and TRBJ2-7, the full variable domain reads GAGVSQSPSNKVTEKGKDVELRCDPISGHTALYWYRQSLGQGLEFLIYFQGNSAPDKSGLPSDRFSAERTGGSVSTLTIQRTQQEDSAVYLCASNLPGVIYEQYFGPGTRLTVT.

This chain joins TRBV29-1 and TRBJ2-5; 13 bases line up with TRBD2. The DNA end is more similar to TRBJ2-7, so the J call may be wrong. The length of the CDR3 is 13 residues. Germline V gene sequence: CDR1 SQVTM, CDR2 ANQGSEA. The CDR3, as DNA: TGCAGCGTTAGACTAGCGGGAGGTGGCGAGCAGTACTTC. This sequence encodes CSVRLAGGGEQYF.

V usage is TRBV12-3 or TRBV12-4 and J usage is TRBJ1-5, with a weak D call TRBD1 (6 bases). The V end lost 5 bases, the J end lost 6 bases, and 17 bases lay between the germline ends. The CDR3 consists of 15 residues. CDR3 loop: CASSPNRAHGQPQHF. CDR3 DNA sequence: TGTGCCAGCAGTCCTAACAGGGCGCATGGTCAGCCCCAGCATTTT.

This clonotype occurred a few times. The chain carries TRBV7-6 and TRBJ2-1; possibly TRBD2 for D (5 bases). V dropped 6 bases and J dropped 7 bases, with 19 bases sitting between them. Germline CDR1 reads SGHVS; CDR2 reads FNYEAQ. CDR3 size: 15 residues. CDR3 region: CASRPRAGRLNEQFF. In DNA form, the CDR3 reads TGTGCCAGCAGGCCCCGGGCGGGTAGGTTAAATGAGCAGTTCTTC.

V usage is TRBV9 and J usage is TRBJ1-1; D is perhaps TRBD1 (6 bases). CDR3 size: 14 residues. Germline values: CDR1 SGDLS, CDR2 YYNGEE. Trimming cost V 4 bases and J 1 base, with 11 bases left between them. CDR3 loop: CASSSTTGNTEAFF. The CDR3 DNA reads TGTGCCAGCAGCTCCACGACAGGGAACACTGAAGCTTTCTTT.

V is TRBV7-9 and J is TRBJ2-1; 9 bases align to TRBD2. V lost 5 bases, J lost 0 bases, and 8 bases stayed unmatched. This CDR3 spans 17 amino acids. Germline values: CDR1 SEHNR, CDR2 FQNEAQ (reference sequence). Written as DNA, the CDR3 is TGTGCCAGCAGCACGCCTAGCGGGATGAGCTCCTACAATGAGCAGTTCTTC. It translates to CASSTPSGMSSYNEQFF.